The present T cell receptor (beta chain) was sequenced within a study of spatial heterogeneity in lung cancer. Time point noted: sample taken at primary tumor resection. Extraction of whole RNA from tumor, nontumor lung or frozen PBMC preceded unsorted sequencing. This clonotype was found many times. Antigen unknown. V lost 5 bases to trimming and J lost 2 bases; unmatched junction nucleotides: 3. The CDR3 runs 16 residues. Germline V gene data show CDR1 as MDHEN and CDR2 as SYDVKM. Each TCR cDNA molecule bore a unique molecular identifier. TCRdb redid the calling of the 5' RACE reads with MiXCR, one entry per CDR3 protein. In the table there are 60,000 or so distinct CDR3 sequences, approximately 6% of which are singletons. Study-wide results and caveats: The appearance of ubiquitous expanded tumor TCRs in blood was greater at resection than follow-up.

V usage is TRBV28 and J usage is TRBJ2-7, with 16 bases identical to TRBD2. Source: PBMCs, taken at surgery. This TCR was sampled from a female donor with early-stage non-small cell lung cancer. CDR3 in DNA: TGTGCCAGCAGTGAAGGGACTAGCGGGGGGGCCTACGAGCAGTACGTC. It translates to CASSEGTSGGAYEQYV.